Below are 8 T cell receptor beta chains sequenced from a single sample in a study of breast tumors, draining lymph nodes, adjacent tissues. The lymph nodes were axillary draining lymph nodes from breast cancer patients. TCRdb redid the calling of the multiplex PCR reads with MiXCR, one entry per CDR3 protein. Altogether about 270,000 distinct CDR3 sequences are present, 30% being singletons, with the ten largest covering roughly 1.2%. Sequencing was done on a sample of axillary lymph node tissue. The source is a female donor with breast cancer. Some clones in this sample may be carry-over from other donors' samples.

This clonotype has a count of ten or more. This chain connects TRBV2 to TRBJ2-5; 7 nucleotides agree with TRBD1. The germline V gene has CDR1 SNHLY and CDR2 FYNNEI. V gave up 9 bases and J gave up 2 bases; unmatched junction bases: 0. CDR3 length equals 11 residues. As DNA, the CDR3 is TGTGCCAGGACAGGGCAAGAGACCCAGTACTTC. This translates into CARTGQETQYF.

This clonotype was observed many times. This rearrangement joins TRBV19 to TRBJ2-1; 8 bases map to TRBD2. Germline CDR1 is LNHDA and CDR2 is SQIVND (reference sequence). CDR3 length: 14 amino acids. V shed 4 bases, J shed 7 bases, and the junction held 6 bases outside the gene matches. The CDR3: CASSTGTSKNEQFF. DNA for the CDR3: TGTGCCAGTAGTACCGGGACTAGTAAAAATGAGCAGTTCTTC.

This clonotype was recorded many times. V usage is TRBV5-8 and J usage is TRBJ2-1; 10 bases fit TRBD2. The CDR3 extends over 16 amino acids. With 3 bases clipped from V and 6 bases from J, the junction kept 9 bases outside the gene matches. Germline values: CDR1 SGHTS, CDR2 YDEGEE. CDR3 sequence: CASSYGTSAMGNEQFF. CDR3 DNA sequence: TGTGCCAGCAGCTATGGGACTAGCGCGATGGGCAATGAGCAGTTCTTC.

The rearrangement links TRBV14 to TRBJ2-4, with TRBD1 as a possible D gene (5 bases). The V gene lost 4 bases and the J gene lost 7 bases, with 14 bases spanning the gap. The CDR3 runs to 14 residues. Germline V gene lookup returns CDR1 SGHDN and CDR2 FVKESK. The CDR3 loop is CASSLLGVGNIQYF. The CDR3 coding sequence is TGTGCCAGCAGCCTCCTAGGGGTCGGGAACATTCAGTACTTC.

Regarding this clonotype: A clone one base away is much larger, so this may be a read error. The CDR3 ends on some other residue instead of the conserved phenylalanine or tryptophan, so this is likely a read error. This chain connects TRBV7-2 to TRBJ1-3; D remains unclear. Germline V gene sequence: CDR1 SGHTA, CDR2 FQGNSA. The germline V and J ends were trimmed by 2 bases and 3 bases, with 8 bases remaining between them. This CDR3 is built from 14 residues. CDR3 residues: CASSLSLLGNTIYL. CDR3 coding DNA: TGTGCCAGCAGCTTAAGCCTGCTTGGAAACACCATATATCTT.

Of note for this clonotype: A clone one base away is much larger, so this may be a read error. Here the CDR3 DNA reads TGCAGTGCTAGAGATCCCACAGCAGGAAGCAGTCAGCCCCAGCATTTT. Its translation: CSARDPTAGSSQPQHF. The rearrangement uses TRBV20-1 and TRBJ1-5, with no clear D. The CDR3 is made up of 16 amino acids. Germline V gene sequence: CDR1 DFQATT, CDR2 SNEGSKA (reference sequence).

This clonotype was counted ten times or more. This chain uses TRBV15 with TRBJ2-3; TRBD2 might be the D (5 bases). This CDR3 spans 17 amino acids. V lost 0 bases, J lost 1 base, and 14 bases lay in between. Germline CDR1 LNHNV, CDR2 YYDKDF (reference sequence). CDR3: CATSREVAFRGTDTQYF. CDR3 bases: TGTGCCACCAGCAGAGAAGTAGCGTTCCGGGGCACAGATACGCAGTATTTT. Complete variable domain (other parts from reference TRBV15 and TRBJ2-3): DAMVIQNPRYQVTQFGKPVTLSCSQTLNHNVMYWYQQKSSQAPKLLFHYYDKDFNNEADTPDNFQSRRPNTSFCFLDIRSPGLGDTAMYLCATSREVAFRGTDTQYFGPGTRLTVL.

The chain has TRBV28 and TRBJ2-1, with D perhaps matching TRBD1 (5 bases). This CDR3 region has 13 residues. Germline V gene data show CDR1 as MDHEN and CDR2 as SYDVKM. Trimming stripped 4 bases from V and 7 bases from J, with 11 bases between. The CDR3 here is CASSSSGKNEQFF. CDR3 bases: TGTGCCAGCAGTTCTTCAGGGAAGAATGAGCAGTTCTTC.